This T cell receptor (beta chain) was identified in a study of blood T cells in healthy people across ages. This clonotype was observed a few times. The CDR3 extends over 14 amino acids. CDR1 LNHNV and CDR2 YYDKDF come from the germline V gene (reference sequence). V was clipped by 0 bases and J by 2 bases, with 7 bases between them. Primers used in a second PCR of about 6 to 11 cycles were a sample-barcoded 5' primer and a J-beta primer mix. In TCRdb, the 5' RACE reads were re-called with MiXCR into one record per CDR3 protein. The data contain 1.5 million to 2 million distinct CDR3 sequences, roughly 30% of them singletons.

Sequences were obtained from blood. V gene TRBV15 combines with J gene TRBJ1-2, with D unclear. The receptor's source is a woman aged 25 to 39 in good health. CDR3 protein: CATSRDTINYGYTF. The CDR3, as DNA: TGTGCCACCAGCAGAGATACAATCAACTATGGCTACACCTTC.